The rows below give T cell receptor beta chains drawn from one sample of a study of T cells in Graves' hyperthyroidism and ophthalmopathy. MiXCR was run by TCRdb on the multiplex PCR reads, yielding one entry per CDR3 protein. Among fewer than 650,000 distinct CDR3 sequences, 13% to 15% were seen once, and the ten largest hold 11% to 15%. Material: blood. These receptors all come from a woman aged 40 to 50 with Graves' hyperthyroidism. CDR3s include the opening cysteine and the closing phenylalanine or tryptophan. Fields, in order: D gene, clone size, V gene, J gene, CDR3 length, CDR3 protein, CDR3 DNA. D genes are given only for firm matches. Clone size is given for some rows only: seen once, a few or many times, or a class if the clone is expanded.

d_call: .; clone_size: .; v_call: TRBV5-1; j_call: TRBJ2-1; cdr3_length: 13; cdr3_aa: CASSLEINNEQFF; cdr3_nt: TGCGCCAGCAGCTTGGAGATTAACAATGAGCAGTTCTTC
d_call: TRBD1; clone_size: many; v_call: TRBV2; j_call: TRBJ2-2; cdr3_length: 17; cdr3_aa: CASSPNEGAKNTGELFF; cdr3_nt: TGTGCCAGCAGCCCCAACGAGGGGGCTAAGAACACCGGGGAGCTGTTTTTT
d_call: .; clone_size: .; v_call: TRBV19; j_call: TRBJ1-5; cdr3_length: 14; cdr3_aa: CASSLWEGKKPQHF; cdr3_nt: TGTGCCAGTAGTCTATGGGAGGGAAAGAAGCCCCAGCATTTT
d_call: TRBD1; clone_size: .; v_call: TRBV28; j_call: TRBJ1-5; cdr3_length: 15; cdr3_aa: CASSLGQGLGQPQHF; cdr3_nt: TGTGCCAGCAGTTTAGGACAGGGGTTGGGTCAGCCCCAGCATTTT
d_call: .; clone_size: few; v_call: TRBV20-1; j_call: TRBJ2-5; cdr3_length: 15; cdr3_aa: CSARPGTLVQETQYF; cdr3_nt: TGCAGTGCTAGACCCGGGACACTCGTCCAAGAGACCCAGTACTTC
d_call: .; clone_size: many; v_call: TRBV30; j_call: TRBJ2-7; cdr3_length: 12; cdr3_aa: CAWSEGLGEQYF; cdr3_nt: TGTGCCTGGAGCGAGGGGTTGGGCGAGCAGTACTTC
d_call: TRBD1; clone_size: .; v_call: TRBV20-1; j_call: TRBJ1-2; cdr3_length: 14; cdr3_aa: CSAVPGTGGYGYTF; cdr3_nt: TGCAGTGCCGTTCCTGGGACAGGGGGCTATGGCTACACCTTC
d_call: TRBD2; clone_size: many; v_call: TRBV7-6; j_call: TRBJ2-5; cdr3_length: 15; cdr3_aa: CASSSTSGRGETQYF; cdr3_nt: TGTGCCAGCAGCTCGACTAGCGGGAGGGGGGAGACCCAGTACTTC
d_call: .; clone_size: few; v_call: TRBV10-2; j_call: TRBJ1-5; cdr3_length: 14; cdr3_aa: CASSELYRDSPQHF; cdr3_nt: TGCGCCAGCAGTGAGCTGTACCGGGACTCGCCCCAGCATTTT
d_call: TRBD1; clone_size: many; v_call: TRBV12-3/TRBV12-4; j_call: TRBJ2-1; cdr3_length: 15; cdr3_aa: CASKLQGQTYNEQFF; cdr3_nt: TGTGCCAGCAAGCTCCAGGGACAGACCTACAATGAGCAGTTCTTC
d_call: TRBD1; clone_size: many; v_call: TRBV2; j_call: TRBJ2-1; cdr3_length: 15; cdr3_aa: CASSDGQGPYNEQFF; cdr3_nt: TGTGCCAGCAGTGACGGACAGGGCCCCTACAATGAGCAGTTCTTC
d_call: .; clone_size: many; v_call: TRBV13; j_call: TRBJ1-1; cdr3_length: 17; cdr3_aa: CASSLVRLGVANTEAFF; cdr3_nt: TGTGCCAGCAGCTTAGTAAGGCTAGGGGTGGCGAACACTGAAGCTTTCTTT
d_call: TRBD2; clone_size: many; v_call: TRBV5-1; j_call: TRBJ2-1; cdr3_length: 17; cdr3_aa: CASSLAGGGSSYNEQFF; cdr3_nt: TGCGCCAGCAGCTTGGCCGGGGGAGGGAGCTCCTACAATGAGCAGTTCTTC
d_call: TRBD2; clone_size: few; v_call: TRBV12-3/TRBV12-4; j_call: TRBJ2-5; cdr3_length: 15; cdr3_aa: CASSFDLAVGGTQYF; cdr3_nt: TGTGCCAGCAGTTTTGATCTAGCGGTGGGGGGGACCCAGTACTTC
d_call: .; clone_size: few; v_call: TRBV28; j_call: TRBJ1-5; cdr3_length: 13; cdr3_aa: CASCVDSYQPQHF; cdr3_nt: TGTGCCAGCTGTGTGGACAGTTATCAGCCCCAGCATTTT
d_call: TRBD2; clone_size: many; v_call: TRBV18; j_call: TRBJ2-7; cdr3_length: 16; cdr3_aa: CASSPPVAGGKYEQYF; cdr3_nt: TGTGCCAGCTCACCGCCAGTAGCGGGAGGAAAGTACGAGCAGTACTTC
d_call: .; clone_size: .; v_call: TRBV4-1; j_call: TRBJ2-2; cdr3_length: 15; cdr3_aa: CASSQVYKNTGELFF; cdr3_nt: TGCGCCAGCAGCCAAGTTTACAAGAACACCGGGGAGCTGTTTTTT
d_call: .; clone_size: .; v_call: TRBV4-2; j_call: TRBJ2-3; cdr3_length: 17; cdr3_aa: CASSQVWGMISTDTQYF; cdr3_nt: TGTGCCAGCAGCCAAGTTTGGGGCATGATTAGCACAGATACGCAGTATTTT
d_call: .; clone_size: .; v_call: TRBV19; j_call: TRBJ1-1; cdr3_length: 13; cdr3_aa: CASSDLMNTEAFF; cdr3_nt: TGTGCCAGTTCTGACCTAATGAACACTGAAGCTTTCTTT
d_call: .; clone_size: .; v_call: TRBV6-1; j_call: TRBJ1-1; cdr3_length: 13; cdr3_aa: CASRLDANTEASF; cdr3_nt: TGTGCCAGCAGACTAGACGCGAACACTGAAGCTTCCTTT
d_call: .; clone_size: .; v_call: TRBV28; j_call: TRBJ2-3; cdr3_length: 16; cdr3_aa: CASSLGMGYAADTQYF; cdr3_nt: TGTGCCAGCAGTTTGGGTATGGGTTATGCAGCAGATACGCAGTATTTT